A selection of T cell receptor beta chains follows, all from one sample in a study of cytomegalovirus exposure and HLA in healthy donors. Using immunoSEQ multiplex PCR, the repertoire was profiled, and TCRdb retains in-frame clones only, with some absent. The profile shows 100,000 to 140,000 clones, roughly 87% of them singletons. The sequenced sample consisted of PBMCs. Receptors were obtained from a man aged 25-45 years in good health and CMV-seropositive. Both conserved end residues are part of each CDR3. A D gene is named only where the DNA matches it firmly. Only part of the rows carry a size: once, few, many, or a class if the clone is expanded.

>TRBJ2-2|TRBV7-8|.|TRBD2
TGTGCCAGCAGCGATAGCGGGCCCGGGGAGCTGTTTTTT
CASSDSGPGELFF
>TRBJ2-7|TRBV2|.|TRBD1
TGTGCCAGCCGACGGGACAGCTACGAGCAGTACTTC
CASRRDSYEQYF
>TRBJ2-7|TRBV7-9|.|.
TGTTCCAGCAGTTGGAGCTCCTACGAGCAGTACTTC
CSSSWSSYEQYF
>TRBJ1-2|TRBV6-5|.|.
TGTGCCAGCAGTTTTCTAAGGCGGGAATACTATGGCTACACCTTC
CASSFLRREYYGYTF
>TRBJ2-7|TRBV5-1|.|.
TGCGCCAGCAGCTTGGAGAGGGAGTTCTACGAGCAGTACTTC
CASSLEREFYEQYF
>TRBJ1-2|TRBV11-3|.|.
TGTGCCAGCAGCCGGACAGTTAACTATGGCTACACCTTC
CASSRTVNYGYTF
>TRBJ1-3|TRBV9|.|.
TGTGCCAGCAGCATGGGGGCGGAAGGAAACACCATATATTTT
CASSMGAEGNTIYF
>TRBJ1-4|TRBV5-1|.|.
TGCGCCAGCAGCTCGGGACTGAATAATGAAAAACTGTTTTTT
CASSSGLNNEKLFF
>TRBJ2-3|TRBV7-6|.|TRBD1
TGTGCCAGCAGCGTAGCCGCAGGGACAGGTCGTGATACGCAGTATTTT
CASSVAAGTGRDTQYF
>TRBJ2-5|TRBV7-6|few|TRBD1
TGTGCCAGCAGCTTCCGGGACAGGGGTGGAGAGACCCAGTACTTC
CASSFRDRGGETQYF
>TRBJ2-2|TRBV10-1|.|TRBD1
TGCGCCAGCAGTGACCCGGGACAGCACACCGGGGAGCTGTTTTTT
CASSDPGQHTGELFF
>TRBJ1-1|TRBV18|.|.
TGTGCCAGCTCACCACAGAGGGACACTGAAGCTTTCTTT
CASSPQRDTEAFF
>TRBJ1-3|TRBV18|.|TRBD1
TGTGCCAGCTCACCCTGGGACAGCTCCTCTGGAAACACCATATATTTT
CASSPWDSSSGNTIYF
>TRBJ1-2|TRBV5-1|few|.
TGCGCCAGCAGCTTGGTCGCAGCTAACTATGGCTACACCTTC
CASSLVAANYGYTF
>TRBJ2-7|TRBV9|.|.
TGTGCCAGCAGCGTAGAAACAGCCCTCCTATACGAGCAGTACTTC
CASSVETALLYEQYF
>TRBJ1-1|TRBV9|.|.
TGTGCCAGCAGCCCGAGCGGGGCCTGGGAAGCCACTGAAGCTTTCTTT
CASSPSGAWEATEAFF
>TRBJ2-7|TRBV7-2|.|.
TGTGCCAGCAGCTCCCGACAGTCCCACGAGCAGTACTTC
CASSSRQSHEQYF
>TRBJ2-7|TRBV2|.|TRBD1
TGTGCCAGGGGACAGGGAGGAGATTACGAGCAGTACTTC
CARGQGGDYEQYF
>TRBJ2-1|TRBV7-2|.|TRBD1
TGTGCCAGCAGCTTAGCGGGGGGACAGGGCGTGTTCTTC
CASSLAGGQGVFF
>TRBJ2-1|TRBV11-1|.|TRBD2
TGTGCCAGCAGTTGGCGACTAGCGGGGGGACACTACAATGAGCAGTTCTTC
CASSWRLAGGHYNEQFF
>TRBJ2-6|TRBV19|.|.
TGTGCCAGTAGCCGAAGAAACTCTGGGGCCAACGGCCTGACTTTC
CASSRRNSGANGLTF
>TRBJ2-7|TRBV9|.|.
TGTGCCAGCAGCGAGGGGTCAGGGGTCTACGAGCAGTACTTC
CASSEGSGVYEQYF
>TRBJ1-6|TRBV13|.|.
TGTGCCAGCAGCTTAGGCACGGGGATCTCCATTTCACCCCTCCACTTT
CASSLGTGISISPLHF
>TRBJ2-2|TRBV25-1|.|.
TGTGCCAGCAGTGCGGGCGGACATACAACCGGGGAGCTGTTTTTT
CASSAGGHTTGELFF
>TRBJ1-4|TRBV7-9|.|.
TGTTCCAGCAGCTTATCTCCTTCCGAAAAACTGTTTTTT
CSSSLSPSEKLFF
>TRBJ1-1|TRBV29-1|.|.
TGCAGCGTTTGGGGGCAACAGAACACTGAAGCTTTCTTT
CSVWGQQNTEAFF
>TRBJ1-5|TRBV5-1|.|TRBD1
TGCGCCAGCAGAGGGACAGGGGAAGGTCAGCCCCAGCATTTT
CASRGTGEGQPQHF
>TRBJ2-7|TRBV7-2|.|.
TGTGCCAGCAGCCGAGGGGACGGGAGCTCCTACGAGCAGTACTTC
CASSRGDGSSYEQYF
>TRBJ1-1|TRBV5-4|.|.
TGTGCCAGCAGCTTAGAGGGGGTGAACACTGAAGCTTTCTTT
CASSLEGVNTEAFF
>TRBJ1-2|TRBV6-6|.|.
TGTGCCAGCAGCCAATCCTATGGCTACACCTTC
CASSQSYGYTF
>TRBJ2-7|TRBV5-6|.|.
TGTGCCAGCAGCTTGGCTTCCTACGAGCAGTACTTC
CASSLASYEQYF
>TRBJ1-1|TRBV19|.|TRBD1
TGTGCCAGTAGTAACCAGGGGGTCGCTGAAGCTTTCTTT
CASSNQGVAEAFF
>TRBJ2-3|TRBV5-1|.|.
TGCGCCAGCAGCTTGGCGCAGGTCACAGATACGCAGTATTTT
CASSLAQVTDTQYF
>TRBJ1-2|TRBV7-9|.|TRBD1
TGTGCCAGCAGCTCGGGACAGTACTATGGCTACACCTTC
CASSSGQYYGYTF
>TRBJ1-2|TRBV7-8|.|.
TGTGCCAGCAGCTTAGGCACAGGAAGCTATGGCTACACCTTC
CASSLGTGSYGYTF
>TRBJ1-5|TRBV19|.|.
TGTGCCAGTAGCTTGGGGGCAGGGAATCAGCCCCAGCATTTT
CASSLGAGNQPQHF
>TRBJ1-6|TRBV11-3|.|.
TGTGCCAGCAGCCATTGGACAGCTGAGTCACCCCTCCACTTT
CASSHWTAESPLHF
>TRBJ1-3|TRBV27|.|TRBD1
TGTGCCAGCAGTGCCAACAGGGGGGGAAACACCATATATTTT
CASSANRGGNTIYF
>TRBJ1-1|TRBV18|.|.
TGTGCCAGCTCACCCGCGGGGTCGAACACTGAAGCTTTCTTT
CASSPAGSNTEAFF
>TRBJ2-5|TRBV7-8|.|TRBD2
TGTGCCAGCAGCTTAGGGCTAGCGGGGGGTCAAGAGACCCAGTACTTC
CASSLGLAGGQETQYF
>TRBJ2-7|TRBV2|.|TRBD1
TGTGCCAGCAGTGAGAGGGGGCACACCTCCTACGAGCAGTACTTC
CASSERGHTSYEQYF
>TRBJ1-1|TRBV5-1|.|TRBD1
TGTGCCAGCAGCTTGACCCGGGACAGGGGTACGGGGAACACTGAAGCTTTCTTT
CASSLTRDRGTGNTEAFF
>TRBJ2-5|TRBV7-8|.|.
TGTGCCAGCAGCTTGAGCAGGGCTCAAGAGACCCAGTACTTC
CASSLSRAQETQYF
>TRBJ2-2|TRBV6-1|few|.
TGTGCCAGCAAACTAGCAGAGGACACCGGGGAGCTGTTTTTT
CASKLAEDTGELFF
>TRBJ2-3|TRBV5-8|.|.
TGTGCCAGCAGCCCCCTCGGGAGCACAGATACGCAGTATTTT
CASSPLGSTDTQYF
>TRBJ2-7|TRBV5-4|.|TRBD1
TGTGCCAGCAGCTCTCGACAGGGACGGTACGAGCAGTACTTC
CASSSRQGRYEQYF
>TRBJ2-4|TRBV12-5|.|.
TGTGCTAGTGGTTCCGGGGACACCCTAGCCAAAAACAGTCAGTACTTC
CASGSGDTLAKNSQYF
>TRBJ2-1|TRBV5-1|.|TRBD2
TGCGCCAGCAGCTTGATACCAGCGGGGGGCCCCTCCTACAATGAGCAGTTCTTC
CASSLIPAGGPSYNEQFF
>TRBJ1-3|TRBV9|.|.
TGTGCCAGCAGCGTACAGGGAGGATCTGGAAACACCATATATTTT
CASSVQGGSGNTIYF